The next 26 T cell receptor beta chains were all read from a single sample in a study of CD8 T cells in Susac syndrome. With random hexamers, roughly 0.45 to 1 ug RNA was reverse transcribed. TCRdb reprocessed the immunoSEQ multiplex PCR reads via MiXCR and lists one record per CDR3 protein. The sample holds about 300,000 distinct CDR3 sequences, 70% to 90% seen once. The sample taken for sequencing was CD8+ T cells from PBMCs. These receptors came from a human donor with multiple sclerosis.

Note on this clonotype: Since no conserved phenylalanine or tryptophan closes the CDR3, a read error is the likely cause. The rearrangement joins TRBV4-1 to TRBJ1-5; TRBD1 aligns across 7 bases. Germline lookup yields CDR1 MGHRA and CDR2 YSYEKL. The junction had 9 bases not matched to a gene; V was cut back by 2 bases and J by 5 bases. This CDR3 comprises 16 residues. The CDR3 bases are TGCGCCAGCAGCCAACCCGACAGGGCAAACTATCAGCCCCAGCATTCT. It encodes CASSQPDRANYQPQHS.

The chain employs TRBV30 and TRBJ1-1; D gene ambiguous. CDR1 and CDR2 (germline): GTSNPN, SVGIG (reference sequence). Trimming stripped 0 bases from V and 5 bases from J, with 10 bases between. The CDR3 spans 13 residues. This CDR3 reads CAWSVDGGTEAFF. CDR3 coding DNA: TGTGCCTGGAGTGTAGATGGTGGGACTGAAGCTTTCTTT.

This clonotype has only one observation. This chain links TRBV20-1 with TRBJ1-3; no firm D call. The CDR3 runs 15 residues. Germline V gene lookup returns CDR1 DFQATT and CDR2 SNEGSKA (reference sequence). V lost 1 base, J lost 0 bases, and 10 bases lay in between. The CDR3 DNA reads as TGCAGTGCTAGAGTAGACGGGGACTCTGGAAACACCATATATTTT. This translates into CSARVDGDSGNTIYF.

J is TRBJ2-2 and V is TRBV20-1, with 9 bases that match TRBD2. Trimming at V came to 5 bases and at J to 2 bases, leaving 9 bases not matched to a gene. Germline lookup yields CDR1 DFQATT and CDR2 SNEGSKA (reference sequence). CDR3 size: 16 residues. In nucleotides, the CDR3 is TGCAGTGCTTGGTTAGCGGGAGCCTCTAACACCGGGGAGCTGTTTTTT. Translated, it gives CSAWLAGASNTGELFF.

The genes are TRBV24-1 and TRBJ2-1, with D tentatively TRBD2 (5 bases). This CDR3 contains 16 residues. V was pared by 1 base and J by 0 bases, with 9 bases between. The germline V gene encodes CDR1 KGHDR and CDR2 SFDVKD. In DNA, the CDR3 is TGTGCCACCAGTGATTTATCGGGGAGCTCCTACAATGAGCAGTTCTTC. This encodes CATSDLSGSSYNEQFF.

CDR3 protein: CASIGTGLFYEQYF. The CDR3 DNA reads TGTGCCAGCATCGGGACAGGGTTGTTTTACGAGCAGTACTTC. J is TRBJ2-7 and V is TRBV2; the match to TRBD1 covers 9 bases. The CDR3 sequence is 14 residues long. V lost 7 bases and J lost 4; bases outside the gene matches: 8. Germline lookup yields CDR1 SNHLY and CDR2 FYNNEI.

V and J are TRBV5-1 and TRBJ1-1; no firm D call. The CDR3 is 15 residues long. Germline V gene sequence: CDR1 SGHRS, CDR2 YFSETQ. V lost 5 bases, J lost 1 base, and 15 bases lay in between. The chain's CDR3 is CASRMDPRKNTEAFF. CDR3 sequence (DNA): TGCGCCAGCAGGATGGACCCCCGGAAGAACACTGAAGCTTTCTTT.

The chain carries TRBV9 and TRBJ2-1; 9 positions match TRBD2. The CDR3 consists of 15 residues. The germline V gene has CDR1 SGDLS and CDR2 YYNGEE. V dropped 0 bases and J dropped 4; count of bases not matched to a gene: 2. The CDR3 region is CASSVETSGYNEQFF. The CDR3, as DNA: TGTGCCAGCAGCGTAGAAACTAGCGGGTACAATGAGCAGTTCTTC.

The chain carries TRBV4-3 and TRBJ2-2, with 7 nucleotides matching TRBD2. The CDR3 totals 17 residues. J lost 4 bases, V lost 0 bases, and 8 bases had no gene match. CDR1 is LGHNA, CDR2 YSLEER, per germline. The CDR3 nucleotides read TGCGCCAGCAGCCAAGATACGGCGGGAGCGGGCACCGGGGAGCTGTTTTTT. Translated: CASSQDTAGAGTGELFF.

V gene TRBV5-1 combines with J gene TRBJ2-3; D perhaps matches TRBD2 (6 bases). The CDR3 sequence is 16 residues long. Germline V gene sequence: CDR1 SGHRS, CDR2 YFSETQ. The ends were cut back, 2 bases at V and 3 bases at J, with 16 bases in the middle. CDR3 DNA: TGCGCCAGCAGCTTCCCCATGGAGGGGCAAACAGATACGCAGTATTTT. The encoded protein is CASSFPMEGQTDTQYF.

J is TRBJ2-3 and V is TRBV3-1, with 10 bases identical to TRBD2. CDR1 is LGHDT, CDR2 YNNKEL, per germline (reference sequence). CDR3 length equals 16 residues. Trimming took 7 bases from V and 4 from J; bases not matched to a gene: 11. The CDR3 region is CASTGSTSGVSDTQYF. The DNA for the CDR3 is TGTGCCAGCACAGGATCTACTAGCGGGGTTTCAGATACGCAGTATTTT.

This chain joins TRBV24-1 and TRBJ2-1; D perhaps matches TRBD2 (7 bases). CDR3 length equals 17 residues. Trimming stripped 3 bases from V and 0 bases from J, with 14 bases between. CDR1 and CDR2 from the germline V gene are KGHDR and SFDVKD. For the CDR3, the DNA is TGTGCCACCAGTGATACCGCGGCGGGGGCCTCCTACAATGAGCAGTTCTTC. It yields the protein CATSDTAAGASYNEQFF.

The chain couples TRBV11-3 to TRBJ2-1; perhaps TRBD2 as D (5 bases). Per the germline V gene, CDR1 is SGHNT and CDR2 is YENEEA. The V end lost 0 bases, the J end lost 2 bases, and 11 bases lay between the germline ends. This CDR3 is built from 16 residues. As DNA, the CDR3 is TGTGCCAGCAGCTTAGATGGAGGTGGGACCTACAATGAGCAGTTCTTC. This encodes CASSLDGGGTYNEQFF.

The chain is built from TRBV15 and TRBJ2-3, with 8 bases fitting TRBD2. The CDR3 consists of 15 residues. V lost 1 base, J lost 4 bases, and 4 bases stayed unmatched. Looked up from germline, CDR1 is LNHNV and CDR2 is YYDKDF (reference sequence). The CDR3 DNA sequence: TGTGCCACCAGCAGAGCAGCGGGAGCAGCAGATACGCAGTATTTT. This sequence encodes CATSRAAGAADTQYF.

The genes are TRBV27 and TRBJ1-2; D call uncertain. Germline V lookup: CDR1 MNHEY, CDR2 SMNVEV (reference sequence). The V gene lost 7 bases and the J gene lost 8 bases, with 17 bases spanning the gap. This CDR3 is 13 amino acids long. The CDR3 region has the DNA TGTGCCAGCACCCCAGGCTCCGGGTGGGGCTACACCTTC. Translation: CASTPGSGWGYTF.

The chain combines TRBV12-3 or TRBV12-4 with TRBJ1-6; TRBD1 might be the D (6 bases). V was pared by 6 bases and J by 3 bases, with 12 bases between. This CDR3 spans 15 amino acids. CDR3: CASSSYRVYNSPLHF. CDR3 nucleotide sequence: TGTGCCAGCAGCAGTTACAGGGTCTATAATTCACCCCTCCACTTT.

This clonotype was found once. The chain is built from TRBV5-1 and TRBJ2-7; D is unresolved. This CDR3 spans 14 amino acids. The V and J ends lost 7 bases and 0 bases respectively, with 14 bases between them. The germline CDR1 and CDR2 sequences are SGHRS and YFSETQ. CDR3 bases: TGCGCCAGCCCCGCCGCCCTACTCTCCTACGAGCAGTACTTC. Amino acid sequence: CASPAALLSYEQYF. The whole variable domain, remainder taken from reference TRBV5-1 and TRBJ2-7, is KAGVTQTPRYLIKTRGQQVTLSCSPISGHRSVSWYQQTPGQGLQFLFEYFSETQRNKGNFPGRFSGRQFSNSRSEMNVSTLELGDSALYLCASPAALLSYEQYFGPGTRLTVT.

The V and J genes are TRBV13 and TRBJ2-1, with 10 bases identical to TRBD2. Germline values: CDR1 PRHDT, CDR2 FYEKMQ (reference sequence). The CDR3 runs 17 residues. The V gene end was trimmed by 3 bases and the J gene end by 7 bases; junction bases not matched to a gene: 12. The CDR3 bases are TGTGCCAGCAGCTTGTGGGAGGCTAGCGGGAGTGGGAATGAGCAGTTCTTC. Its translation: CASSLWEASGSGNEQFF. Using reference TRBV13 and TRBJ2-1 for the parts outside the CDR3, the full variable domain is AAGVIQSPRHLIKEKRETATLKCYPIPRHDTVYWYQQGPGQDPQFLISFYEKMQSDKGSIPDRFSAQQFSDYHSELNMSSLELGDSALYFCASSLWEASGSGNEQFFGPGTRLTVL.

Only one count was recorded for this clonotype. This rearrangement joins TRBV7-6 to TRBJ2-1; no clear D. In germline, CDR1 is SGHVS, CDR2 FNYEAQ. V lost 5 bases and J lost 0, with 14 bases in between. This CDR3 contains 16 residues. The CDR3 DNA reads TGTGCCAGCAGCCCCCGCCCAACGAGCTCCTACAATGAGCAGTTCTTC. It encodes CASSPRPTSSYNEQFF.

For the CDR3, the DNA is TGTGCCAGCAGCTCCGTCGGGCAGGGCGAACCCTACGAGCAGTACTTC. This encodes CASSSVGQGEPYEQYF. The chain uses TRBV11-2 and TRBJ2-7, with D possibly TRBD1 on 5 matching bases. The length of the CDR3 is 16 residues. V lost 4 bases, J lost 2 bases, and 18 bases lay in between. Per germline, CDR1 SGHAT and CDR2 FQNNGV.

This clonotype was observed at least ten times. CDR3: CASSSGSSYEQYF. The DNA of the CDR3 is TGTGCCAGCAGTTCAGGGAGCTCCTACGAGCAGTACTTC. This chain connects TRBV19 to TRBJ2-7, with D perhaps assigned TRBD1 or TRBD2 (5 bases each). Germline values: CDR1 LNHDA, CDR2 SQIVND (reference sequence). The CDR3 covers 13 residues. Trimming took off 9 bases at V and 0 bases at J, with 12 bases between the two ends.

The V call is TRBV4-1, the J call TRBJ1-2; a weak D match, TRBD1 (5 bases). There are 17 residues in the CDR3. Germline V lookup: CDR1 MGHRA, CDR2 YSYEKL. Trimming shortened V by 1 base and J by 5 bases, and 20 bases separated the two germline ends. CDR3 coding DNA: TGCGCCAGCAGCCAAGCCCAAGGCCTGGGACCTGTTTATGGCTACACCTTC. Its protein product is CASSQAQGLGPVYGYTF.

V gene TRBV7-9 combines with J gene TRBJ2-5; tentatively, D is TRBD2 (5 bases). The germline V gene has CDR1 SEHNR and CDR2 FQNEAQ (reference sequence). Trimming stripped 2 bases from V and 5 bases from J, with 12 bases between. The CDR3 extends over 14 amino acids. CDR3 bases: TGTGCCAGCAGCTTAACCCTCGAGGGCGAGACCCAGTACTTC. Residues: CASSLTLEGETQYF. Combining the CDR3 with reference TRBV7-9 and TRBJ2-5 gives the whole variable domain DTGVSQNPRHKITKRGQNVTFRCDPISEHNRLYWYRQTLGQGPEFLTYFQNEAQLEKSRLLSDRFSAERPKGSFSTLEIQRTEQGDSAMYLCASSLTLEGETQYFGPGTRLLVL.

The chain joins TRBV20-1 to TRBJ2-7, with 9 bases that match TRBD2. V shed 0 bases and J 7 bases; nucleotides not matched to a gene: 7. The CDR3 loop spans 14 amino acids. Looked up from germline, CDR1 is DFQATT and CDR2 is SNEGSKA (reference sequence). CDR3 DNA: TGCAGTGCTAGAGAGGATAGCGGGGGTCATGAGCAGTACTTC. Amino acid sequence: CSAREDSGGHEQYF.

This clonotype was observed a handful of times. J is TRBJ2-1 and V is TRBV7-2; 9 bases fit TRBD2. The ends lost 4 bases at V and 6 bases at J; junction bases unmatched: 7. The germline V gene has CDR1 SGHTA and CDR2 FQGNSA. This CDR3 spans 15 amino acids. CDR3 DNA sequence: TGTGCCAGCAGCTCTAGCGGGACGGTCCTCAATGAGCAGTTCTTC. Its protein product is CASSSSGTVLNEQFF.

The chain combines TRBV10-3 with TRBJ2-7; D uncertain. Looked up from germline, CDR1 is ENHRY and CDR2 is SYGVKD. The germline V and J ends were trimmed by 3 bases and 3 bases, with 12 bases remaining between them. CDR3 length equals 14 residues. CDR3 bases: TGTGCCATCAGTGACCCTGCGTCCCACTACGAGCAGTACTTC. It translates to CAISDPASHYEQYF.